The sequence of this TCR beta chain was determined in a study of blood T cells in healthy people across ages. V was trimmed by 9 bases and J by 2 bases, leaving 7 bases between them. Germline V gene data show CDR1 as SNHLY and CDR2 as FYNNEI. The CDR3 is 11 amino acids. Primers used in a second PCR of roughly 6 to 12 cycles were a sample-barcoded 5' primer and a J-beta primer mix. TCRdb analysed the 5' RACE reads with MiXCR anew, one entry per CDR3 protein. The table has about 1.6 million distinct CDR3 sequences, roughly a third seen once. This clonotype has more than one count but fewer than ten. This clonotype was obtained from a woman in her 30s in good health. The chain carries TRBV2 and TRBJ2-5; unclear D gene. Sequenced sample: blood. The CDR3: CASDLQETQYF. The DNA for the CDR3 is TGTGCCAGTGACCTACAAGAGACCCAGTACTTC. The full variable domain, with the rest looked up from reference TRBV2 and TRBJ2-5, is EPEVTQTPSHQVTQMGQEVILRCVPISNHLYFYWYRQILGQKVEFLVSFYNNEISEKSEIFDDQFSVERPDGSNFTLKIRSTKLEDSAMYFCASDLQETQYFGPGTRLLVL.